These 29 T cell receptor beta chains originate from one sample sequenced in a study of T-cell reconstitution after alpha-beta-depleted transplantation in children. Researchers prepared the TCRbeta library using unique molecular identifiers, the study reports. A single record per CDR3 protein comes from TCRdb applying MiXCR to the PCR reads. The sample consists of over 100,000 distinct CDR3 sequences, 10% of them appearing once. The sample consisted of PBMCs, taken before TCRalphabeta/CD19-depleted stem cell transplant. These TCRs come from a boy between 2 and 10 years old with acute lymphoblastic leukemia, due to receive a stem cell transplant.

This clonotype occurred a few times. CDR3 bases: TGTGCCAGCTCACCAAGGGGGTCTGAAAAGCAGTACTTC. It codes for CASSPRGSEKQYF. V gene TRBV18 combines with J gene TRBJ2-7, with D possibly TRBD1 on 6 matching bases. Per the germline V gene, CDR1 is KGHSH and CDR2 is LQKENI. Trimming took 2 bases from V and 8 from J, leaving 13 bases between them. This CDR3 has 13 residues.

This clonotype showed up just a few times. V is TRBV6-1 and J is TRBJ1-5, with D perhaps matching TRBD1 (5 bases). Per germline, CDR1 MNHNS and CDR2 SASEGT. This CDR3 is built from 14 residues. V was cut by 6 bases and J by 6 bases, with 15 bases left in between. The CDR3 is CASRPYGARQPQHF. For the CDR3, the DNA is TGTGCCAGCAGGCCTTATGGGGCTCGTCAGCCCCAGCATTTT.

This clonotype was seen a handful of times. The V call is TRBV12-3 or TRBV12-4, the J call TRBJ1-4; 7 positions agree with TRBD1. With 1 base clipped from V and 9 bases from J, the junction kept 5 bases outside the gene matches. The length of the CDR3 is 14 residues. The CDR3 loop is CASSLVGGRKKLFF. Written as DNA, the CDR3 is TGTGCCAGCAGTTTAGTAGGGGGCAGGAAAAAACTGTTTTTT.

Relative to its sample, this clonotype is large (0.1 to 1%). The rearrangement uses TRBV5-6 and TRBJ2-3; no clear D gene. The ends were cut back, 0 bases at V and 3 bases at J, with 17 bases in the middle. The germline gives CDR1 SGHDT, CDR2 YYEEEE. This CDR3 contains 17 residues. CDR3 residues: CASSLGVVWGGTDTQYF. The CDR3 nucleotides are TGTGCCAGCAGCTTGGGAGTAGTATGGGGTGGAACAGATACGCAGTATTTT.

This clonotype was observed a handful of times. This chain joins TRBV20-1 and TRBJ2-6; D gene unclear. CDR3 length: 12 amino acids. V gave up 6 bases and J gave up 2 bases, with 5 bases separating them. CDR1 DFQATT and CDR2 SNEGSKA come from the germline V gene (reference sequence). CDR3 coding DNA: TGCAGTGCCCCCCCTGGGGCCAACGTCCTGACTTTC. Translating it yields CSAPPGANVLTF.

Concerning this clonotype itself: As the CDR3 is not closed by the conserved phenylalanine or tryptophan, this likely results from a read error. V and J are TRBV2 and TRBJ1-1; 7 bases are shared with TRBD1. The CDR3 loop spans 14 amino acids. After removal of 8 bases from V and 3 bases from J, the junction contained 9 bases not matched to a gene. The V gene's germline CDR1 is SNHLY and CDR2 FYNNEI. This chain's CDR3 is CASDKQGRDTEAFY. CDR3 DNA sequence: TGTGCCAGCGATAAACAGGGGCGGGACACTGAAGCTTTCTAT.

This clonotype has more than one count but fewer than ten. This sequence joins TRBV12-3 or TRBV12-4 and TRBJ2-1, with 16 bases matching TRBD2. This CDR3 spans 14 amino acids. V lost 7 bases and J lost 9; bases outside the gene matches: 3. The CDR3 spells CASTGTSGRVEQFF. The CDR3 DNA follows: TGTGCCAGCACCGGGACTAGCGGGAGGGTTGAGCAGTTCTTC.

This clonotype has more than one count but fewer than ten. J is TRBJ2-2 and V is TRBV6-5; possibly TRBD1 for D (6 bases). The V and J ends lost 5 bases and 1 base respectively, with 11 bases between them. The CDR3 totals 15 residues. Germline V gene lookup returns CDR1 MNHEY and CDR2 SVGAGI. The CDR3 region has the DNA TGTGCCAGCAGTCGCACAGGGAGGAACACCGGGGAGCTGTTTTTT. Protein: CASSRTGRNTGELFF.

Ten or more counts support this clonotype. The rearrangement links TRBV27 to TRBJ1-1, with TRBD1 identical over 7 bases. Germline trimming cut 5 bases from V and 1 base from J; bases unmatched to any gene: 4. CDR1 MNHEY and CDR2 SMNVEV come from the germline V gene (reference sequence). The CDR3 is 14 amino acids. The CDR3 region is CASSPDRANTEAFF. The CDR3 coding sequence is TGTGCCAGCAGTCCTGACAGGGCGAACACTGAAGCTTTCTTT.

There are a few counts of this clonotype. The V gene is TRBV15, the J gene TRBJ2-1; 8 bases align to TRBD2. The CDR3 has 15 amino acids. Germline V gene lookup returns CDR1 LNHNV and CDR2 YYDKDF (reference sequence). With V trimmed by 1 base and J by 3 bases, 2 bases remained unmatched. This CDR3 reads CATSRVSGSYNEQFF. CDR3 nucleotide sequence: TGTGCCACCAGCAGAGTAAGCGGGAGCTACAATGAGCAGTTCTTC.

The CDR3 region is CSARREVYNEQFF. CDR3 DNA: TGCAGTGCTAGACGGGAGGTTTACAATGAGCAGTTCTTC. The chain combines TRBV20-1 with TRBJ2-1; 7 bases fit TRBD2. The trim removed 2 bases at V and 4 bases at J, leaving 2 bases unmatched. The CDR3 consists of 13 residues. Germline assignment: CDR1 DFQATT and CDR2 SNEGSKA (reference sequence).

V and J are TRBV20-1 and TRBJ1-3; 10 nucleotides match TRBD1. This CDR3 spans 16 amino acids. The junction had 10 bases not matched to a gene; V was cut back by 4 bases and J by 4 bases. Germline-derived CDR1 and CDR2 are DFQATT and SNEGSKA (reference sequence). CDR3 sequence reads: CSATPTGQGRGNTIYF. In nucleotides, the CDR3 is TGCAGTGCTACCCCAACGGGACAGGGGAGAGGAAACACCATATATTTT.

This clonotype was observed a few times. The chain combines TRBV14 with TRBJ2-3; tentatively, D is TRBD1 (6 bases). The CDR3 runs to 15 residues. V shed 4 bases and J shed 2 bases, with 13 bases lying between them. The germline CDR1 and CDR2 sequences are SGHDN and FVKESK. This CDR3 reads CASSPRGYPTDTQYF. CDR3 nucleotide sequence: TGTGCCAGCAGCCCTAGGGGGTATCCCACAGATACGCAGTATTTT.

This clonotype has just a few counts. CDR3 coding DNA: TGCAGTGCTAGAATCCCACGACTGAGCTCCTACAATGAGCAGTTCTTC. Its protein product is CSARIPRLSSYNEQFF. The rearrangement joins TRBV20-1 to TRBJ2-1; no firm D call. Germline CDR1 reads DFQATT; CDR2 reads SNEGSKA (reference sequence). This CDR3 has 16 amino acids. Trimming took off 2 bases at V and 0 bases at J, with 14 bases between the two ends.

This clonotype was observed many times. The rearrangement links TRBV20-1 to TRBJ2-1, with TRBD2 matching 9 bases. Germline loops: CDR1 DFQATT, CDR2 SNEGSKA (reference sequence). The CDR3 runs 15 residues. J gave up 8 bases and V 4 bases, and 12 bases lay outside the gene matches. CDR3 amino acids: CSATPISGSWHEQFF. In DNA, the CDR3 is TGCAGTGCTACCCCCATTAGCGGGAGTTGGCATGAGCAGTTCTTC.

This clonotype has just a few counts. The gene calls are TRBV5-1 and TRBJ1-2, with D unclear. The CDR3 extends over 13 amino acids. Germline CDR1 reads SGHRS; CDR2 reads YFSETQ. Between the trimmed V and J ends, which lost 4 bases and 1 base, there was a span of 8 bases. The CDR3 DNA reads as TGCGCCAGCAGCCCCGGCCGTAACTATGGCTACACCTTC. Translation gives CASSPGRNYGYTF.

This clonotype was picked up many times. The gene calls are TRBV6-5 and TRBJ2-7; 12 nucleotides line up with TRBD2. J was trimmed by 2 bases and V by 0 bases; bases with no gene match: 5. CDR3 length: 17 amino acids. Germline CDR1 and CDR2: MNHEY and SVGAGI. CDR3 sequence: CASSYSFGLAGPYEQYF. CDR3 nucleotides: TGTGCCAGCAGTTACTCCTTCGGACTAGCGGGGCCCTACGAGCAGTACTTC.

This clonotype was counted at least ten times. DNA of the CDR3: TGTGCCAGCAGCTCTGACCTAGCAGATTACAATGAGCAGTTCTTC. Its protein is CASSSDLADYNEQFF. This rearrangement joins TRBV12-3 or TRBV12-4 to TRBJ2-1, with a tentative D call TRBD2 (5 bases). This CDR3 contains 15 residues. With 6 bases removed from V and 4 bases from J, the gap between germline ends came to 16 bases.

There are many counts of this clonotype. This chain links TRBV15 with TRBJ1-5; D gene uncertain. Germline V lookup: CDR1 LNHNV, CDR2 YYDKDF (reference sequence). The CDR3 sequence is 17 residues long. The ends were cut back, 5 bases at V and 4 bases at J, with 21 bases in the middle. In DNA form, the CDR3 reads TGTGCCACCAGCCCCCCGGGCCGCTTATTAAGGAATCAGCCCCAGCATTTT. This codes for CATSPPGRLLRNQPQHF.

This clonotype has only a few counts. Written as DNA, the CDR3 is TGTGCCAGCAGCCCGACCCTAGCTCTCAATGAGCAGTTCTTC. It encodes CASSPTLALNEQFF. The J gene is TRBJ2-1, the V gene TRBV7-8, with D perhaps TRBD2 (5 bases). Trimming took 5 bases from V and 6 from J, leaving 14 bases between them. Per the germline V gene, CDR1 is SGHVS and CDR2 is FQNEAQ. This CDR3 spans 14 amino acids.

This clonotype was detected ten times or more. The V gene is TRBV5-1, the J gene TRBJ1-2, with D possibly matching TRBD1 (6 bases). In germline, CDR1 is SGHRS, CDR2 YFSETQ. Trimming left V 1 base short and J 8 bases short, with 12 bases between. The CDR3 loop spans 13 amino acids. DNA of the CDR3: TGCGCCAGCAGCTTGTTCACAGGGCGAGGCTACACCTTC. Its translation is CASSLFTGRGYTF.

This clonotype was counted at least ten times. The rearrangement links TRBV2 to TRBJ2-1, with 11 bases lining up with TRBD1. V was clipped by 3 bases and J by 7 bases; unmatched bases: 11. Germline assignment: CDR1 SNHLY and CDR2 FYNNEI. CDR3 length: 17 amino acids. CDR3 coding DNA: TGTGCCAGCAGTGATACATTAACCGGGACAGGGGGAAATGAGCAGTTCTTC. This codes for CASSDTLTGTGGNEQFF.

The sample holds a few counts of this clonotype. CDR3: CASSQDLIAGGKETQYF. In DNA, the CDR3 is TGTGCCAGCAGCCAAGATTTAATAGCGGGAGGTAAAGAGACCCAGTACTTC. This chain joins TRBV3-1 and TRBJ2-5, with TRBD2 matching 10 bases. The CDR3 loop spans 17 amino acids. V shed 0 bases and J 3 bases; nucleotides not matched to a gene: 7. Germline V gives CDR1 LGHDT, CDR2 YNNKEL (reference sequence).

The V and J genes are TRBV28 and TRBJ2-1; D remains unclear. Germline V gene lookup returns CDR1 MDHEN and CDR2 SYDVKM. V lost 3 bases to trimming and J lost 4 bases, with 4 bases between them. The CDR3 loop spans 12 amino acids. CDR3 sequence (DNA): TGTGCCAGCAGTTTTGGTTACAATGAGCAGTTCTTC. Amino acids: CASSFGYNEQFF.

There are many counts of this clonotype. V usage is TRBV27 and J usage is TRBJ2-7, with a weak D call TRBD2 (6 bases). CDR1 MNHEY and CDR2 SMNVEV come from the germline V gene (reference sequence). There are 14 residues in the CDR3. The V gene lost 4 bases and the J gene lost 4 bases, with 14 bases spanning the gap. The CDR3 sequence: CASSSSGRGYEQYF. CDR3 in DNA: TGTGCCAGCAGTTCTTCCGGGAGAGGATACGAGCAGTACTTC.

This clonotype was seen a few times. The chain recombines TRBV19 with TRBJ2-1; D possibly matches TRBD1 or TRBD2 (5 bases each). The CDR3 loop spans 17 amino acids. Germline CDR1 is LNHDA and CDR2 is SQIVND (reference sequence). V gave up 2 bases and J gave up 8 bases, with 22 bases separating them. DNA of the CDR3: TGTGCCAGTAGTATACGCCCAGCAGGAACCTGGGGGTATGAGCAGTTCTTC. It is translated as CASSIRPAGTWGYEQFF.

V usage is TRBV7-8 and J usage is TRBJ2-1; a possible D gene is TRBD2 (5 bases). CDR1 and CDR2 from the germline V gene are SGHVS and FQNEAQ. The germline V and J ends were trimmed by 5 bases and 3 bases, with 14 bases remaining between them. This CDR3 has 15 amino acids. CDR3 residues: CASSPRPEGYNEQFF. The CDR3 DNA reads TGTGCCAGCAGCCCCCGGCCCGAGGGCTACAATGAGCAGTTCTTC. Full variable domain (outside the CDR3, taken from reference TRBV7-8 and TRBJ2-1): GAGVSQSPRYKVAKRGQDVALRCDPISGHVSLFWYQQALGQGPEFLTYFQNEAQLDKSGLPSDRFFAERPEGSVSTLKIQRTQQEDSAVYLCASSPRPEGYNEQFFGPGTRLTVL.

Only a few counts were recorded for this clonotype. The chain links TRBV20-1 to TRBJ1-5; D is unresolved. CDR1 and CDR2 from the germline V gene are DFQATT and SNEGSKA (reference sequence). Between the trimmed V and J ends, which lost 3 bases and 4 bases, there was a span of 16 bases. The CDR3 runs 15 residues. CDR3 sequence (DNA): TGCAGTGCTAGTGAGTGGGCAGGCTTAAATCAGCCCCAGCATTTT. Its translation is CSASEWAGLNQPQHF.

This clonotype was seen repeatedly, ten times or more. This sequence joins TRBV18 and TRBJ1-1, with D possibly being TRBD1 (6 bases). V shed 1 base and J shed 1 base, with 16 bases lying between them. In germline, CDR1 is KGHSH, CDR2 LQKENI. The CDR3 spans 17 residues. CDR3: CASSPLPLGGPNTEAFF. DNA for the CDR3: TGTGCCAGCTCACCACTCCCTTTGGGGGGGCCGAACACTGAAGCTTTCTTT.